This TCR beta chain appears in the sequencing data of a study of cytomegalovirus exposure and HLA in healthy donors. CDR1 and CDR2 (germline): SGHRS, YFSETQ. V shed 4 bases and J 3 bases; nucleotides not matched to a gene: 7. The CDR3 runs 15 residues. The PCR ran on 60 Vbeta and 13 Jbeta primers. Method: immunoSEQ multiplex PCR; TCRdb's copy keeps in-frame clones and lacks some. The sample includes around 40,000 clones, around three quarters of them seen just once. Sequencing input: PBMCs. The clonotype comes from a man aged 25 to 40 in good health and CMV-seronegative. This chain uses TRBV5-1 with TRBJ2-3, with 8 bases aligning to TRBD2. The CDR3 DNA reads as TGCGCCAGCAGCGACAGCGGGAGAGGAACAGATACGCAGTATTTT. Translated, it gives CASSDSGRGTDTQYF.